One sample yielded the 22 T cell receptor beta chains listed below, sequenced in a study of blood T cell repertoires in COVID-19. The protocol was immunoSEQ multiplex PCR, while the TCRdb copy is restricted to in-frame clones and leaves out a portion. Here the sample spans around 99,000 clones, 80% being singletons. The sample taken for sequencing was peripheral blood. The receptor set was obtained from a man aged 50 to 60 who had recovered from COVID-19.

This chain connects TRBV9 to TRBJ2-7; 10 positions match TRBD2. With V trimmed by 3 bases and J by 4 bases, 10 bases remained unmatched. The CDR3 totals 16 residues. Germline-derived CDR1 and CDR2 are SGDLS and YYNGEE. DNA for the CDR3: TGTGCCAGCAGCGCAGGTTCTAGCGGGAGACGTTACGAGCAGTACTTC. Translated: CASSAGSSGRRYEQYF.

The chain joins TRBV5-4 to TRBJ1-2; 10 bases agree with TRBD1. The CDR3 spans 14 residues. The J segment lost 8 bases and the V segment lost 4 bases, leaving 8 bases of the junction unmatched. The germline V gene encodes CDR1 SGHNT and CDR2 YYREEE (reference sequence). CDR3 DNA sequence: TGTGCCAGCAGCCTAGAGACAGGGGGCGAAGGCTACACCTTC. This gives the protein CASSLETGGEGYTF.

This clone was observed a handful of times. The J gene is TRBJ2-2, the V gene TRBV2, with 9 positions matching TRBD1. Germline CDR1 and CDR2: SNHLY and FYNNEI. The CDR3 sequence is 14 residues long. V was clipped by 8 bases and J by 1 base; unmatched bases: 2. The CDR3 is CASGDRENTGELFF. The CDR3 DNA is TGTGCCAGCGGGGACAGGGAGAACACCGGGGAGCTGTTTTTT.

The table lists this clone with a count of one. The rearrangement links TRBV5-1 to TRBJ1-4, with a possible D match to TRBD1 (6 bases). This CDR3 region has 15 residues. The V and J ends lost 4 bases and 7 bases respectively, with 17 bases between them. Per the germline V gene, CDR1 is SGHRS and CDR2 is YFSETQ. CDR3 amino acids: CASSPGTPGGEKLFF. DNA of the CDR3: TGCGCCAGCAGCCCAGGGACACCTGGGGGTGAAAAACTGTTTTTT.

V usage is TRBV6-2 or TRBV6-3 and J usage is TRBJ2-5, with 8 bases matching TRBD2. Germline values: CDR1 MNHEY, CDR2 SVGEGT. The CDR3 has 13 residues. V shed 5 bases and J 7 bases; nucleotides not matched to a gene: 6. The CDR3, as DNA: TGTGCCAGCAGTGGACTAGCCTCAGGGACCCAGTACTTC. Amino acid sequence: CASSGLASGTQYF.

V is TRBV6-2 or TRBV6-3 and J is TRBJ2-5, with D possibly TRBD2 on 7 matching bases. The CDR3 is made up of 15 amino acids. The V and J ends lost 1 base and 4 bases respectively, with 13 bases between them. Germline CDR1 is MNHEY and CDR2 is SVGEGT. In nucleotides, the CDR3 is TGTGCCAGCAGTTACTGGGGGGGCGGAGGAGAGACCCAGTACTTC. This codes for CASSYWGGGGETQYF.

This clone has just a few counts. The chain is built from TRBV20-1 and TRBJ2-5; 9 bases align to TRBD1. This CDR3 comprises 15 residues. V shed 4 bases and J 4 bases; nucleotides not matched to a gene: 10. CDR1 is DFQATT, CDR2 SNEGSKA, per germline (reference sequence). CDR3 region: CSATDRGSSRETQYF. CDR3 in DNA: TGCAGTGCTACTGACAGGGGGTCCTCAAGAGAGACCCAGTACTTC.

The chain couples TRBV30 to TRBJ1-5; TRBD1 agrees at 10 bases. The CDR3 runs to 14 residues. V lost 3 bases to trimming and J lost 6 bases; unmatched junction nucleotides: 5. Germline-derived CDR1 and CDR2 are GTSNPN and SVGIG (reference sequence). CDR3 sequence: CAWSSGQGTQPQHF. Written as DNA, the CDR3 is TGTGCCTGGAGCTCGGGACAGGGGACTCAGCCCCAGCATTTT.

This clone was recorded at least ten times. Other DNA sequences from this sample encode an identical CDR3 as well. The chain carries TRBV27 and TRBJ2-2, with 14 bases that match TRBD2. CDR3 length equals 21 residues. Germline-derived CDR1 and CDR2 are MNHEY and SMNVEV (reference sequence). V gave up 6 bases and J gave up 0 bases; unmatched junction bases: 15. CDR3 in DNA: TGTGCCAGCAGCTACAGGGGGCTTAGACTAGCGGGGGGGCCGAACACCGGGGAGCTGTTTTTT. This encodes CASSYRGLRLAGGPNTGELFF.

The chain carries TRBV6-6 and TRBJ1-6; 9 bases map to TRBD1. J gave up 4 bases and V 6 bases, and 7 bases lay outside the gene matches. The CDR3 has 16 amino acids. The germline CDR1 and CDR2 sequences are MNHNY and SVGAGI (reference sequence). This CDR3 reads CASRDTGGGYNSPLHF. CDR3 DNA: TGTGCCAGCAGGGATACAGGGGGCGGTTATAATTCACCCCTCCACTTT.

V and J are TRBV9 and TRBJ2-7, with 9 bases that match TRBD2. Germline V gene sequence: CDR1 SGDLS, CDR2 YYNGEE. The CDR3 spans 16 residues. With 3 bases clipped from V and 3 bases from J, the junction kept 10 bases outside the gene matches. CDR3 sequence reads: CASSAQIGGRDYEQYF. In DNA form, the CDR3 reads TGTGCCAGCAGCGCCCAAATCGGCGGGAGGGACTACGAGCAGTACTTC. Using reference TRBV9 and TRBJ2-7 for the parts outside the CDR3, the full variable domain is DSGVTQTPKHLITATGQRVTLRCSPRSGDLSVYWYQQSLDQGLQFLIQYYNGEERAKGNILERFSAQQFPDLHSELNLSSLELGDSALYFCASSAQIGGRDYEQYFGPGTRLTVT.

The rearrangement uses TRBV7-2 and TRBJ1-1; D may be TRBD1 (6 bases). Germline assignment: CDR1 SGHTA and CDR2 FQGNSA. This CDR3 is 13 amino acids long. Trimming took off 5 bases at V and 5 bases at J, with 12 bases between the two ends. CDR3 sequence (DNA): TGTGCCAGCAGCCGAACAGGGTGGACTGAAGCTTTCTTT. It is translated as CASSRTGWTEAFF.

DNA for the CDR3: TGTGCCAGCAGTTACGCGGATACGGGGTTGGGCTACACCTTC. Protein: CASSYADTGLGYTF. The V and J genes are TRBV6-5 and TRBJ1-2; D not resolved. Trimming cost V 2 bases and J 8 bases, with 15 bases left between them. The CDR3 covers 14 residues. The germline gives CDR1 MNHEY, CDR2 SVGAGI.

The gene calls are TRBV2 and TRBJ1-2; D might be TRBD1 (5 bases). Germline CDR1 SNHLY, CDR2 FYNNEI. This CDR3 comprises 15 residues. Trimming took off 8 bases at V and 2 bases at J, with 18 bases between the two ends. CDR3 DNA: TGTGCCAGCCTAAAAGAGCAGGGTATAAACTATGGCTACACCTTC. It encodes CASLKEQGINYGYTF. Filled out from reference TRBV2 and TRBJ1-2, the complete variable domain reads EPEVTQTPSHQVTQMGQEVILRCVPISNHLYFYWYRQILGQKVEFLVSFYNNEISEKSEIFDDQFSVERPDGSNFTLKIRSTKLEDSAMYFCASLKEQGINYGYTFGSGTRLTVV.

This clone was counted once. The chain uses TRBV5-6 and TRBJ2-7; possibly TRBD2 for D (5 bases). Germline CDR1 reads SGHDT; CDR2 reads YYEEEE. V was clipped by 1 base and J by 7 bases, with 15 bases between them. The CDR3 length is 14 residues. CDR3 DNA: TGTGCCAGCAGCTTGCCGACTACCAAGGAGGAGCAGTACTTC. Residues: CASSLPTTKEEQYF.

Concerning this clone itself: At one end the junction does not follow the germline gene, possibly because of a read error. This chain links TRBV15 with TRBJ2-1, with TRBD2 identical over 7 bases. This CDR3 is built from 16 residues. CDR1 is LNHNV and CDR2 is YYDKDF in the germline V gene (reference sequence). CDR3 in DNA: TGTGCCACCAGCAGAGATTTGGGATGGACTAGTTGGGGCGTGGTCTTC. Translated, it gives CATSRDLGWTSWGVVF.

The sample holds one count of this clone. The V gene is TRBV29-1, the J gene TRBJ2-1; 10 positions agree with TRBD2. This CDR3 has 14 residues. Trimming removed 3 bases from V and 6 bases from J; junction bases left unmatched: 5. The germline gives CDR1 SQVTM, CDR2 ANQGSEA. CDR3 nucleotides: TGCAGCGTTGACAGTACTAGCGGGATCAATGAGCAGTTCTTC. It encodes CSVDSTSGINEQFF.

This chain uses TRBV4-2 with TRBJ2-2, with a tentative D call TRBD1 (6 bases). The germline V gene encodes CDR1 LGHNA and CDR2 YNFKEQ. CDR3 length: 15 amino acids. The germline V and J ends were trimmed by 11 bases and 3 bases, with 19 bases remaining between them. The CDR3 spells CAGSAGGAHTGELFF. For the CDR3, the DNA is TGTGCCGGATCGGCTGGGGGCGCTCACACCGGGGAGCTGTTTTTT.

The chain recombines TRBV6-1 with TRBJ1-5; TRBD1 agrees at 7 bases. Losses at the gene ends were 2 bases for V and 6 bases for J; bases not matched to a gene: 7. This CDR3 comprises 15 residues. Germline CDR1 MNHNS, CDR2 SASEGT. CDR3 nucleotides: TGTGCCAGCAGTGAAAGGGGGCAATATCGTCAGCCCCAGCATTTT. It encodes CASSERGQYRQPQHF.

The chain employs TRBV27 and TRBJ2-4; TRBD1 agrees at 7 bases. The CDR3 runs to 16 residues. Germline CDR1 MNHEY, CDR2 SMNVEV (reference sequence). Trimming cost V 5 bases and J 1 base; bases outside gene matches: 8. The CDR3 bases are TGTGCCAGCAGTGAAGACAGGGACGACGCCAAAAACATTCAGTACTTC. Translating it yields CASSEDRDDAKNIQYF.

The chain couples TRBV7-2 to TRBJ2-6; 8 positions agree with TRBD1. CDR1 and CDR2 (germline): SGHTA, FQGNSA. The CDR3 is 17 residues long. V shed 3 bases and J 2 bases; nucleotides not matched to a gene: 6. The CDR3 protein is CASSFWTGTAGANVLTF. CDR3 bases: TGTGCCAGCAGCTTCTGGACAGGGACTGCTGGGGCCAACGTCCTGACTTTC.

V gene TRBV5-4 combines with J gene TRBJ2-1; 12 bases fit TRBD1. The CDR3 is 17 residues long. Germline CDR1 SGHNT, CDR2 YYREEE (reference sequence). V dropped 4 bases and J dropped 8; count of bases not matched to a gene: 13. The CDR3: CASSRSSVGQGADEQFF. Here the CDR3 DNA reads TGTGCCAGCAGCCGATCCTCCGTGGGACAGGGGGCCGATGAGCAGTTCTTC.